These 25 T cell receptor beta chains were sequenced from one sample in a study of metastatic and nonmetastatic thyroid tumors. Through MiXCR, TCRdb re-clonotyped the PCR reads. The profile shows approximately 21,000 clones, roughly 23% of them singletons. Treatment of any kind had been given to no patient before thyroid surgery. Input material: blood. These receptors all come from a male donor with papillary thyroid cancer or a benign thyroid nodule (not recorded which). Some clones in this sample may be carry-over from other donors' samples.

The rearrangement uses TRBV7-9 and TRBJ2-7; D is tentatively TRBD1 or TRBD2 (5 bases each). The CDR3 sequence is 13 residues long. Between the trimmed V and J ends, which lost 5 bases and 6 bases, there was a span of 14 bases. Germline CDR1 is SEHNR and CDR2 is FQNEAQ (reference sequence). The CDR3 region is CASSPQGASEQYF. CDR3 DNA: TGTGCCAGCAGCCCGCAGGGAGCCAGCGAGCAGTACTTC.

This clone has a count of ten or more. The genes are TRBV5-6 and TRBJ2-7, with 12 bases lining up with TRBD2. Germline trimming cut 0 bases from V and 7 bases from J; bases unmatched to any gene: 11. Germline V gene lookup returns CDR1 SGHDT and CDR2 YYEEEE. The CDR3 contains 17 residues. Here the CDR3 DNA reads TGTGCCAGCAGCTTGGGACTAGCGGGGGACATACGTAGGGAGCAGTACTTC. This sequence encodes CASSLGLAGDIRREQYF. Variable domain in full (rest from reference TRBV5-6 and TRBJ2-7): DAGVTQSPTHLIKTRGQQVTLRCSPKSGHDTVSWYQQALGQGPQFIFQYYEEEERQRGNFPDRFSGHQFPNYSSELNVNALLLGDSALYLCASSLGLAGDIRREQYFGPGTRLTVT.

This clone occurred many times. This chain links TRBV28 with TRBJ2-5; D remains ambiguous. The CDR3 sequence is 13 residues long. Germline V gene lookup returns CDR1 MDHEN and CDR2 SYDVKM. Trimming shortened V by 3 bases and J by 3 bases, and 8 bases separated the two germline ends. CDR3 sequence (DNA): TGTGCCAGCAGTTTCGGTCAGAAAGAGACCCAGTACTTC. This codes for CASSFGQKETQYF. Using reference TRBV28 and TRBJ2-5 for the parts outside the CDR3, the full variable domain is DVKVTQSSRYLVKRTGEKVFLECVQDMDHENMFWYRQDPGLGLRLIYFSYDVKMKEKGDIPEGYSVSREKKERFSLILESASTNQTSMYLCASSFGQKETQYFGPGTRLLVL.

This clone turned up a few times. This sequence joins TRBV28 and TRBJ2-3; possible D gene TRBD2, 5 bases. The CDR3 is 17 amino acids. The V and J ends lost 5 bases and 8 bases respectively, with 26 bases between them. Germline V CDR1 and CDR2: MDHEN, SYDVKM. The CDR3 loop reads CASSPAPLGRRAGTQYF. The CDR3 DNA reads TGTGCCAGCAGTCCCGCCCCTCTAGGCCGCCGGGCGGGTACGCAGTATTTT.

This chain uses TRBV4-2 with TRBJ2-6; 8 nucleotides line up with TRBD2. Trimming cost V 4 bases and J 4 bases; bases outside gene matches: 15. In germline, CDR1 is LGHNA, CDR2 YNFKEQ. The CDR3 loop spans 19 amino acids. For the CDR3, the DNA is TGTGCCAGCAGCCGGAGGGTTTCTGCGGGAGGTCTAGGGGCCAACGTCCTGACTTTC. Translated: CASSRRVSAGGLGANVLTF.

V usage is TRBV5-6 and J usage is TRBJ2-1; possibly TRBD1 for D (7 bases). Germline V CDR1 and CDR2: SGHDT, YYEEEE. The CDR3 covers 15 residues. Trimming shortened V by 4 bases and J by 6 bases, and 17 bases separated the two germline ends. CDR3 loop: CASSERRGRPNEQFF. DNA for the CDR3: TGTGCCAGCAGCGAAAGGAGGGGGCGGCCCAATGAGCAGTTCTTC.

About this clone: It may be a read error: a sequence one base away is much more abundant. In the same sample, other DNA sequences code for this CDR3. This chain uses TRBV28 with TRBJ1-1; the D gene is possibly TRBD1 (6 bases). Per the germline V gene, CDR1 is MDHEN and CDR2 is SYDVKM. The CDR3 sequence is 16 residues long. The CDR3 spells CASSSGGGLQNTEAFF. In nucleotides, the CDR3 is TGTGCCAGCAGTTCCGGGGGCGGACTGCAGAACACTGAGGCTTTCTTT. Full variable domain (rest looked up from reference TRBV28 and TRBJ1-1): DVKVTQSSRYLVKRTGEKVFLECVQDMDHENMFWYRQDPGLGLRLIYFSYDVKMKEKGDIPEGYSVSREKKERFSLILESASTNQTSMYLCASSSGGGLQNTEAFFGQGTRLTVV.

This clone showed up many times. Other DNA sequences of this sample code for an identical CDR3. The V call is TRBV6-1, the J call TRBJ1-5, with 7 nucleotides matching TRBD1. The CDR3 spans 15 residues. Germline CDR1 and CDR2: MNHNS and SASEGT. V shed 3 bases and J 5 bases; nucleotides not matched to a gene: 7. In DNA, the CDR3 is TGTGCCAGCAGTGACACCTCAGGGGGGCATCAGCCCCAGCATTTT. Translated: CASSDTSGGHQPQHF.

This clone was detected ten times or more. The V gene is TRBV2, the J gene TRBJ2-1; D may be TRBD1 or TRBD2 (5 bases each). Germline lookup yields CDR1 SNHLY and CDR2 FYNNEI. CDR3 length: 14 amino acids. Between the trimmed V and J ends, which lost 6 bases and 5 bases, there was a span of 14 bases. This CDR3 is CASRRQWGNNEQFF. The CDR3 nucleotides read TGTGCCAGCAGAAGACAGTGGGGGAACAATGAGCAGTTCTTC.

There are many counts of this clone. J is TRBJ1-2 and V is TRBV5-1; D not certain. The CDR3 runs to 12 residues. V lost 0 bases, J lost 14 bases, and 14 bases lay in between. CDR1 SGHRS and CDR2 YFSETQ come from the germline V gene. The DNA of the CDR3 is TGCGCCAGCAGCTTGGGAGGGAGGTTTTGGACCTTC. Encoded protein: CASSLGGRFWTF. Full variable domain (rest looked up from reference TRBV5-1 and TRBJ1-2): KAGVTQTPRYLIKTRGQQVTLSCSPISGHRSVSWYQQTPGQGLQFLFEYFSETQRNKGNFPGRFSGRQFSNSRSEMNVSTLELGDSALYLCASSLGGRFWTFGSGTRLTVV.

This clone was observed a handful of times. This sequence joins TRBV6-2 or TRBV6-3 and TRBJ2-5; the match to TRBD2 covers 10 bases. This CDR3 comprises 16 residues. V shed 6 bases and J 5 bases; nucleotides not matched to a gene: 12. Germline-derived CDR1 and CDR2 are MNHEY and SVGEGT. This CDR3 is CASSREVGSGRETQYF. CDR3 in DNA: TGTGCCAGCAGCAGGGAGGTCGGTAGCGGGAGGGAGACCCAGTACTTC.

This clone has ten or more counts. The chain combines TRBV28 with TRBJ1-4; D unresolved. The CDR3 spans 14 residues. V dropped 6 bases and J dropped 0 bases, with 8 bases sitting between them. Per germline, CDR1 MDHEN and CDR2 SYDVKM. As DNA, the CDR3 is TGTGCCAGCAGAGAGGGTGCAACTAATGAAAAACTGTTTTTT. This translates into CASREGATNEKLFF.

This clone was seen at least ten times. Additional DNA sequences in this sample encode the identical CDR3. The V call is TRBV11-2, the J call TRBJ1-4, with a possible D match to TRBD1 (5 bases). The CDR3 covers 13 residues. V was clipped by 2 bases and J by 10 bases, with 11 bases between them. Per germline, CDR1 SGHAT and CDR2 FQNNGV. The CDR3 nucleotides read TGTGCCAGCAGCTTAACAGGAGGAAGAAAACTGTTTTTT. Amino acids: CASSLTGGRKLFF.

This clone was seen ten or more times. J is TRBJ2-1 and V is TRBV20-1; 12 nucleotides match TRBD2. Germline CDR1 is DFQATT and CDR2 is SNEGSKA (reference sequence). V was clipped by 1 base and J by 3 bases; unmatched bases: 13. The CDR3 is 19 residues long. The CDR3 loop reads CSARVGLAGETGVYNEQFF. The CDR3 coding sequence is TGCAGTGCTAGAGTGGGACTAGCGGGCGAAACGGGAGTCTACAATGAGCAGTTCTTC.

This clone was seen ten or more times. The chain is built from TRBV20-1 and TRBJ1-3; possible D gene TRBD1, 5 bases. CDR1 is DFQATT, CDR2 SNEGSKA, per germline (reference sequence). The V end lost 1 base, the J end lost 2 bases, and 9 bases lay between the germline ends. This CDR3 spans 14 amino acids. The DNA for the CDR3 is TGCAGTGCTAGAGTAAGGGGAACTGGAAACACCATATATTTT. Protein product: CSARVRGTGNTIYF.

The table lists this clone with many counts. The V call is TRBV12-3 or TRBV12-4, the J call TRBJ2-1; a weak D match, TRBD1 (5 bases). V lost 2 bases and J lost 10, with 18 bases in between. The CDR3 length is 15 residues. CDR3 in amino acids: CASSLTGFPYREQFF. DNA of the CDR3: TGTGCCAGCAGTTTAACGGGCTTCCCCTACAGGGAGCAGTTCTTC.

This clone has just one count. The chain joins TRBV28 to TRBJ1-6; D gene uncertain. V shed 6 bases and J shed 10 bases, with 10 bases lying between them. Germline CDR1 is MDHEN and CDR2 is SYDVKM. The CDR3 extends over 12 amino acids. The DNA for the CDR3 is TGTGCCAGCAGCCCACTGGAGTCACCCCTCCACTTT. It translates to CASSPLESPLHF.

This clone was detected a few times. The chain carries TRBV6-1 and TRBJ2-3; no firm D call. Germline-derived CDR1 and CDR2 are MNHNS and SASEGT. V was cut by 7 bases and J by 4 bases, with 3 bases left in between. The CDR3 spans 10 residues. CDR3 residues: CASKSDTQYF. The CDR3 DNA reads TGTGCCAGCAAATCAGATACGCAGTATTTT.

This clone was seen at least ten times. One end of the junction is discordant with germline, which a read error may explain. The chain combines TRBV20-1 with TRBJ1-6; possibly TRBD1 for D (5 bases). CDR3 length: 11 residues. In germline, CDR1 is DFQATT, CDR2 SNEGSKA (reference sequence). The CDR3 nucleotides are TGCAGTGCTAGACGAGACCGATCGCAGGGCTTT. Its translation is CSARRDRSQGF.

This chain's CDR3 is CASSFAGLGDYGYTF. The CDR3 coding sequence is TGTGCCAGCAGTTTTGCAGGGTTGGGGGACTATGGCTACACCTTC. The V gene is TRBV28, the J gene TRBJ1-2; weak D call: TRBD1 (5 bases). Germline V lookup: CDR1 MDHEN, CDR2 SYDVKM. The CDR3 spans 15 residues. Trimming pared 3 bases from V and 3 bases from J, leaving 14 bases between.

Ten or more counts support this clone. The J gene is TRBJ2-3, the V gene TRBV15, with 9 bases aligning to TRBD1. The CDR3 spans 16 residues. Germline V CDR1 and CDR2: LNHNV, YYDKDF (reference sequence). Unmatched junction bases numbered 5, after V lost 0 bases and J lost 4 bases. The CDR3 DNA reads TGTGCCACCAGCAGAGATCAAGGGACAGGGTCAGATACGCAGTATTTT. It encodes CATSRDQGTGSDTQYF.

The CDR3 region has the DNA TGTGCCAGCAGTGAAAGTCTGGGGGGGCCCCTACCTAAATCTGGGGCCAACGTCCTGACTTTC. This sequence encodes CASSESLGGPLPKSGANVLTF. The V call is TRBV2, the J call TRBJ2-6; TRBD2 might be the D (7 bases). Trimming took off 2 bases at V and 1 base at J, with 24 bases between the two ends. This CDR3 spans 21 amino acids. Germline values: CDR1 SNHLY, CDR2 FYNNEI.

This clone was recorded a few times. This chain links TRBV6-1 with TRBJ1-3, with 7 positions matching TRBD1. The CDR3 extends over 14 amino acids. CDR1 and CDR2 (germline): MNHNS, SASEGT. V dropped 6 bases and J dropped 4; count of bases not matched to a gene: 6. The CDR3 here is CASREQGRGNTIYF. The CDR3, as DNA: TGTGCCAGCAGAGAACAGGGGCGCGGAAACACCATATATTTT.

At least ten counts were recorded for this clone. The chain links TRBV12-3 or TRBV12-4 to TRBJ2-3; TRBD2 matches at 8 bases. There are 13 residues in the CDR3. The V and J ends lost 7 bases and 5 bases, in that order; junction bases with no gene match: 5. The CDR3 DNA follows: TGTGCCAGCAAGGCTAGCGGGTTAGATACGCAGTATTTT. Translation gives CASKASGLDTQYF.

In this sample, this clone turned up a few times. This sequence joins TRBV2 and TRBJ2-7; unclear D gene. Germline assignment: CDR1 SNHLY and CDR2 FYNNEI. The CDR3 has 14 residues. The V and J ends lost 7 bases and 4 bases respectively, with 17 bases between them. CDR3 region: CASKFAPPSYEQYF. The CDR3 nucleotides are TGTGCCAGCAAGTTCGCCCCACCTTCTTACGAGCAGTACTTC. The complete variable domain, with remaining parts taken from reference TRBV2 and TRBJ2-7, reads EPEVTQTPSHQVTQMGQEVILRCVPISNHLYFYWYRQILGQKVEFLVSFYNNEISEKSEIFDDQFSVERPDGSNFTLKIRSTKLEDSAMYFCASKFAPPSYEQYFGPGTRLTVT.